This T cell receptor (beta chain) is from a study of T cell responses to AZD1222 COVID-19 vaccine. Regarding the study as a whole: Only after the peak T cell response were repertoires sampled. The sample set comprised mostly white British donors with more females, and clonal diversity was possibly underestimated.

The V gene's germline CDR1 is MDHEN and CDR2 SYDVKM. The CDR3 runs 14 residues. The V end was cut by 8 bases, the J end by 0 bases, with 14 bases between. Note on this clone: No antigen is known for it.

Using immunoSEQ multiplex PCR, the repertoire was profiled, and TCRdb retains in-frame clones only, with some absent. Here the sample spans some 250,000 clones, around 93% being singletons. This sequence was found in an adult who received the AZD1222 COVID-19 vaccine. Sequencing was performed on peripheral blood, taken 28 days after the second AZD1222 dose. The rearrangement joins TRBV28 to TRBJ2-7; D perhaps matches TRBD2 (6 bases). The CDR3 coding sequence is TGTGCCAGCGAAAGCGGGTCGAGCTCCTACGAGCAGTACTTC. Translation gives CASESGSSSYEQYF.